The source of this TCR beta chain is a study of memory CD4+ T cells and cytomegalovirus serostatus. Study results and caveats: The CMV-associated TCR signature appears largely within the CD4+ memory repertoire. About 40% of the roughly 160 known CMV-associated TCRbeta sequences appeared in CD4+ memory.

Single viable CD3+CD4+CD8-CD45RO+ cells were sorted as the memory CD4+ T cells. Total CD4+ T cells were enriched by CD4 positive selection. Points on this clone: The antigen is unknown.

How the authors handled the data: After removing out-of-frame reads, 2,204,828 distinct TCRbeta sequences remained. Sequenced by immunoSEQ multiplex PCR; TCRdb stores in-frame clones only, minus some. V and J calls and clone size are given by that table; D and trimming were obtained from the DNA. The table lists 35,000 to 45,000 clones, around 78% of them singletons. The length of the CDR3 is 15 residues. The ends were cut back, 6 bases at V and 5 bases at J, with 19 bases in the middle. Germline lookup yields CDR1 SNHLY and CDR2 FYNNEI. The TCR originated in an adult in good health and CMV-seronegative. The chain has TRBV2 and TRBJ2-5; tentatively, D is TRBD1 or TRBD2 (5 bases each). The sample was memory CD4+ T cells from blood. The CDR3 DNA follows: TGTGCCAGCAGCTTCGCCGGGACCCTCGGGGAGACCCAGTACTTC. It encodes CASSFAGTLGETQYF. Using reference TRBV2 and TRBJ2-5 for the parts outside the CDR3, the full variable domain is EPEVTQTPSHQVTQMGQEVILRCVPISNHLYFYWYRQILGQKVEFLVSFYNNEISEKSEIFDDQFSVERPDGSNFTLKIRSTKLEDSAMYFCASSFAGTLGETQYFGPGTRLLVL.